Sequencing of this T cell receptor (beta chain) was carried out in a study of blood T cell repertoires in COVID-19. In terms of age and location, participants ranged from roughly 18 to 90 years and lived in under 30 US areas. This clone has more than one count but fewer than ten. Germline V CDR1 and CDR2: ENHRY, SYGVKD. Trimming took off 0 bases at V and 4 bases at J, with 4 bases between the two ends. The CDR3 has 13 residues. Produced via immunoSEQ multiplex PCR; TCRdb's table is partial and in-frame only. The data hold fewer than 350,000 clones, with roughly 85% observed a single time. The source of this sequence is a woman aged 45-65 years who had recovered from COVID-19. The chain recombines TRBV10-3 with TRBJ1-3; no clear D gene. Sample: PBMCs or T cells enriched from blood (not recorded which). The CDR3: CAISESLGNTIYF. DNA of the CDR3: TGTGCCATCAGTGAGTCGCTAGGAAACACCATATATTTT.